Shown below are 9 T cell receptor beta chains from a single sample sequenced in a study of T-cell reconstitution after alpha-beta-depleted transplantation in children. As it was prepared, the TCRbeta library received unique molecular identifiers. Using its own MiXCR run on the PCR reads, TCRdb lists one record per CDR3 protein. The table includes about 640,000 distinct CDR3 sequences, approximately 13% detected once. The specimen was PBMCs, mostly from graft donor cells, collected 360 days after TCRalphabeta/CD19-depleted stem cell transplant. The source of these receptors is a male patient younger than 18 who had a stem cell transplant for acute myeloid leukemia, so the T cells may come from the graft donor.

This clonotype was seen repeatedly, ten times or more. For the CDR3, the DNA is TGTGCCAGCAGCCAAGATAGGGGAATAGCTTCGGGAGTTGCCTACGAGCAGTACTTC. The encoded protein is CASSQDRGIASGVAYEQYF. The chain links TRBV4-2 to TRBJ2-7; possibly TRBD2 for D (6 bases). The germline gives CDR1 LGHNA, CDR2 YNFKEQ. Trimming stripped 0 bases from V and 2 bases from J, with 23 bases between. The CDR3 spans 19 residues.

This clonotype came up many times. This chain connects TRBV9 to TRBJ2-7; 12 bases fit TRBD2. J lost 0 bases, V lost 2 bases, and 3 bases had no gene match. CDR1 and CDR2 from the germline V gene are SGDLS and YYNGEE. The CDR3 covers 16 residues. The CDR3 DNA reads TGTGCCAGCAGCGTCCTAGCGGGAGGGAGCTCCTACGAGCAGTACTTC. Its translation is CASSVLAGGSSYEQYF.

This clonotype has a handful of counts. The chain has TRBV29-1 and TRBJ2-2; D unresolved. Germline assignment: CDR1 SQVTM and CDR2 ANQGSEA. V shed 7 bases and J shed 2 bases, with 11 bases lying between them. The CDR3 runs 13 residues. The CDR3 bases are TGCAGCGCCCGGTTCCAAAACACCGGGGAGCTGTTTTTT. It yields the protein CSARFQNTGELFF.

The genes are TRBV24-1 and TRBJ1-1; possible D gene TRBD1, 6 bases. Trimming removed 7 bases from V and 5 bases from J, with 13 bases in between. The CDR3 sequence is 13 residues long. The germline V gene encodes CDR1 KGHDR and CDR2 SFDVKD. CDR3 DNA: TGTGCCACCAGGCTCGGGGGCGCGACTGAAGCTTTCTTT. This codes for CATRLGGATEAFF.

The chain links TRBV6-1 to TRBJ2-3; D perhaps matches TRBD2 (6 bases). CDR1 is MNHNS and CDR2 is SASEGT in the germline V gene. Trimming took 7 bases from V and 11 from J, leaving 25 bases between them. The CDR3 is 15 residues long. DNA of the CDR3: TGTGCCAGCACCACAGGCGGGGTGCAAAATCGGAGGCAGTATTTT. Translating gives CASTTGGVQNRRQYF.

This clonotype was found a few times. This CDR3 is CASSSRLAGRHTGELFF. The CDR3 nucleotides are TGTGCCAGCAGCTCCAGACTAGCGGGGAGGCACACCGGGGAGCTGTTTTTT. The rearrangement links TRBV11-2 to TRBJ2-2, with 11 nucleotides matching TRBD2. In germline, CDR1 is SGHAT, CDR2 FQNNGV. V lost 4 bases and J lost 3; bases outside the gene matches: 7. The CDR3 runs to 17 residues.

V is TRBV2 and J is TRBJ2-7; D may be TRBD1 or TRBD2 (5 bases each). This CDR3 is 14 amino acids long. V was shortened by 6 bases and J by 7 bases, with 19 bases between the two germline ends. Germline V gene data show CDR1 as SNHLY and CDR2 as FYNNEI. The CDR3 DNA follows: TGTGCCAGCAGGACCGGGACGCTGGTAGGGGAGCAGTACTTC. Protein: CASRTGTLVGEQYF.

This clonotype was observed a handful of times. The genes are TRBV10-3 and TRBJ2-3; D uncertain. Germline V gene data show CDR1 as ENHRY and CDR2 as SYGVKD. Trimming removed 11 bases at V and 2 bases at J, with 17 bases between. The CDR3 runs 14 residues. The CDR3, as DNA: TGTGCCGCCCGGGCGGTTTTACACACAGATACGCAGTATTTT. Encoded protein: CAARAVLHTDTQYF.

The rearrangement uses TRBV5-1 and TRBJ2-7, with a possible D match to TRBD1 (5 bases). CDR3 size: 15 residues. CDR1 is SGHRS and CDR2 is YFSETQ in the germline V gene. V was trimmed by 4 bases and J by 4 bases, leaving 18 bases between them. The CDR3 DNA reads TGCGCCAGCAGCCCTGAACAGGCATTGGTATACGAGCAGTACTTC. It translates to CASSPEQALVYEQYF.